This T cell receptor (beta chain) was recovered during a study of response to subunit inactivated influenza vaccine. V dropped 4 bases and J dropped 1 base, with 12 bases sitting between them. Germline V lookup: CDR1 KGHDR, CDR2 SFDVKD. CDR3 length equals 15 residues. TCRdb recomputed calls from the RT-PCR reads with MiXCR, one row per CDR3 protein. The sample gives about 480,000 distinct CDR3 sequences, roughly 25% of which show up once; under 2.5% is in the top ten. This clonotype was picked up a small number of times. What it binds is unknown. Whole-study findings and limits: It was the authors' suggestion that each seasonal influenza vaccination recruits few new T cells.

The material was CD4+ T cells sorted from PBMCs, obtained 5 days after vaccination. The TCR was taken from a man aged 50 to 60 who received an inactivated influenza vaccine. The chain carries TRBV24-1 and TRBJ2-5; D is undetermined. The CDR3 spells CATSDPVELQETQYF. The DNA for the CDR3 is TGTGCCACCAGTGACCCTGTAGAGCTCCAAGAGACCCAGTACTTC.